One T cell receptor beta chain is described in this entry. The junction does not match germline at one end; this may be a read error. TCRdb recomputed calls from the 5' RACE reads with MiXCR, one row per CDR3 protein. The sample records approximately 53,000 distinct CDR3 sequences, 25% to 35% being singletons. The length of the CDR3 is 16 residues. In germline, CDR1 is DFQATT, CDR2 SNEGSKA (reference sequence). This chain uses TRBV20-1 with TRBJ1-5; D not resolved. This clonotype originated in a female donor with breast cancer. Sequences were obtained from tumor-infiltrating memory CD4+ T cells sorted from the breast tumor. Indicated subset: memory CD4+ T cells, CD4+CD45RO+CD25-. The CDR3 sequence: CGAREASGSLAQPQHF. The CDR3 DNA sequence: TGCGGTGCTAGAGAGGCGTCCGGATCCCTGGCTCAGCCCCAGCATTTT.